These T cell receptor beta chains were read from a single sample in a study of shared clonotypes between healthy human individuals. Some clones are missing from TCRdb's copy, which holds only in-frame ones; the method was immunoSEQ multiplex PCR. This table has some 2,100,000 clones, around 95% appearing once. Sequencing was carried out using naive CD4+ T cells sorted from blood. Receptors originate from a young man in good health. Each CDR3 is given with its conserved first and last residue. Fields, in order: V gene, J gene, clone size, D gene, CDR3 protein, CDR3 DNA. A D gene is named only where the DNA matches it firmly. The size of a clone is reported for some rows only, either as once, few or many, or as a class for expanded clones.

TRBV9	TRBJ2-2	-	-	CASSKQGSGGELFF	TGTGCCAGCAGCAAACAGGGTTCAGGGGGGGAGCTGTTTTTT
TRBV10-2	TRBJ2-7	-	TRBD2	CASSGLAGSHEQYF	TGCGCCAGCAGTGGACTAGCGGGGTCCCACGAGCAGTACTTC
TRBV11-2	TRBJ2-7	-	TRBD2	CASSSRGGRGDEQYF	TGTGCCAGCAGCTCAAGGGGCGGGAGAGGCGACGAGCAGTACTTC
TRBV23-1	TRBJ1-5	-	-	CASSRNQPQHF	TGCGCCAGCAGTCGGAATCAGCCCCAGCATTTT
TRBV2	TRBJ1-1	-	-	CASSEARLTAAFF	TGTGCCAGCAGTGAAGCGCGTCTGACTGCCGCTTTCTTT
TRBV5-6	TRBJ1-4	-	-	CASSLAGRYDEKLFF	TGTGCCAGCAGCTTGGCCGGCAGGTATGATGAAAAACTGTTTTTT
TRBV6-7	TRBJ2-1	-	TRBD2	CASSTGLAGGLQDNEQFF	TGTGCCAGCAGCACGGGACTAGCGGGGGGGCTACAGGACAATGAGCAGTTCTTC
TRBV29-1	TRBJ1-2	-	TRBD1	CSVSTGGAYGYTF	TGCAGCGTGTCAACAGGGGGCGCCTATGGCTACACCTTC
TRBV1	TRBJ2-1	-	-	CTSSHRPGPPQNEQFF	TGCACCAGCAGCCATCGTCCGGGACCTCCTCAGAATGAGCAGTTCTTC
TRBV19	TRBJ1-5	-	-	CASSADGRYPGQPQHF	TGTGCCAGTAGTGCCGATGGCCGATACCCGGGGCAGCCCCAGCATTTT
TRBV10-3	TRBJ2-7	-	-	CAISSGTESYEQYF	TGTGCCATCAGCTCGGGGACGGAATCCTACGAGCAGTACTTC
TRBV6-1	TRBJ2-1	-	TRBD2	CATSGTSGASEQFF	TGTGCCACCTCCGGGACTAGCGGGGCGAGTGAGCAGTTCTTC
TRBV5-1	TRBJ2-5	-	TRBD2	CASSLANLAGGRGQETQYF	TGCGCCAGCAGCTTGGCCAATCTAGCGGGGGGACGAGGGCAAGAGACCCAGTACTTC
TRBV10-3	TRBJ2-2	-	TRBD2	CAISNGGGGAGELFF	TGTGCCATCAGTAATGGTGGCGGGGGGGCCGGGGAGCTGTTTTTT
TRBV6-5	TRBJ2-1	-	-	CASSTRDSYNEQFF	TGTGCCAGCAGTACCCGGGACTCTTACAATGAGCAGTTCTTC
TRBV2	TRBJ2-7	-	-	CASSYGVYEQYF	TGTGCCAGCAGCTACGGGGTCTACGAGCAGTACTTC
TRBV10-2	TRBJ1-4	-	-	CASSETRAITNEKLFF	TGCGCCAGCAGTGAGACCAGGGCGATAACTAATGAAAAACTGTTTTTT
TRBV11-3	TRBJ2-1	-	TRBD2	CASSLNGLEYNEQFF	TGTGCCAGCAGCTTAAACGGACTAGAGTACAATGAGCAGTTCTTC
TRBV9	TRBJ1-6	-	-	CASREASYNSPLHF	TGTGCCAGCCGAGAGGCCTCCTATAATTCACCCCTCCACTTT
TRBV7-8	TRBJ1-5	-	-	CASSFRGLQPQHF	TGTGCCAGCAGCTTCAGGGGTTTACAGCCCCAGCATTTT
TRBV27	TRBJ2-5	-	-	CASSPRGETQYF	TGTGCCAGCAGCCCCCGGGGGGAGACCCAGTACTTC
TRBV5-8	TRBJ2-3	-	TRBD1	CASRYRGLWDADTQYF	TGTGCCAGCCGGTACAGGGGCTTGTGGGACGCAGATACGCAGTATTTT
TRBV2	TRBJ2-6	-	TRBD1	CASSWGTAGTGANVLTF	TGTGCCAGCAGCTGGGGGACAGCAGGAACCGGGGCCAACGTCCTGACTTTC
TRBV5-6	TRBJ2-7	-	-	CASSSRGPHYEQYF	TGTGCCAGCAGCTCCAGAGGGCCGCACTACGAGCAGTACTTC
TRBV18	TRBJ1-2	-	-	CASSPIEGPSYGYTF	TGTGCCAGCTCACCAATCGAGGGACCGAGCTATGGCTACACCTTC
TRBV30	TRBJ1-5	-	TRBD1	CAAAQGGNQPQHF	TGTGCGGCGGCACAGGGGGGCAATCAGCCCCAGCATTTT
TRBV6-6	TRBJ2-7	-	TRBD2	CASTSREGLEQYF	TGTGCCAGCACCTCTAGGGAGGGGCTTGAGCAGTACTTC
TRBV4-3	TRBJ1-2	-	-	CASSQLWPAWDYGYTF	TGCGCCAGCAGCCAGCTCTGGCCCGCTTGGGACTATGGCTACACCTTC
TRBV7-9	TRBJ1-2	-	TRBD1	CASSPQTGRGFDYGYTF	TGTGCCAGCAGCCCCCAGACAGGGAGGGGGTTCGACTATGGCTACACCTTC
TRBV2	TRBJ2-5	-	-	CASSEAFGGRTQYF	TGTGCCAGCAGTGAAGCGTTTGGGGGTAGGACCCAGTACTTC
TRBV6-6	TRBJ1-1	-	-	CASSPALGQMNTEAFF	TGTGCCAGCAGCCCTGCCCTCGGACAGATGAACACTGAAGCTTTCTTT
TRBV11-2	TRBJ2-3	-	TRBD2	CASSLASGGTDTQYF	TGTGCCAGCAGCTTGGCCAGCGGGGGCACAGATACGCAGTATTTT
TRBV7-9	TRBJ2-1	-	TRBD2	CASSTSGPEQFF	TGTGCCAGCAGTACTAGCGGACCCGAGCAGTTCTTC
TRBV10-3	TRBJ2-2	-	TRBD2	CATRSSGFNTGELFF	TGTGCCACTAGATCTAGCGGGTTTAACACCGGGGAGCTGTTTTTT
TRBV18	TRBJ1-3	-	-	CASSPPRTLLSGNTIYF	TGTGCCAGCTCACCACCCAGGACATTACTCTCTGGAAACACCATATATTTT
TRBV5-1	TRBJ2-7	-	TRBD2	CASSSGTSGYEQYF	TGCGCCAGCAGTTCCGGGACTAGCGGCTACGAGCAGTACTTC
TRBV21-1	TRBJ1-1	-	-	CATKGGGVNTEAFF	TGTGCCACCAAAGGGGGGGGCGTGAACACTGAAGCTTTCTTT
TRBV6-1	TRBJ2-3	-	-	CASRRTITDTQYF	TGTGCCAGCAGACGGACAATCACAGATACGCAGTATTTT
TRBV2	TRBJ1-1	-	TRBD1	CASSTKTGGLLGTEAFF	TGTGCCAGCAGTACAAAGACAGGGGGCCTTTTAGGCACTGAAGCTTTCTTT
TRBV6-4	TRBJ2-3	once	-	CASSPSGTDTQYF	TGTGCCAGCAGCCCTAGCGGCACAGATACGCAGTATTTT
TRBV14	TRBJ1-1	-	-	CASSQYGRGNTEAFF	TGTGCCAGCAGCCAGTATGGTAGGGGGAACACTGAAGCTTTCTTT
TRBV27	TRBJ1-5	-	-	CASSFRSNQPQHF	TGTGCCAGCAGTTTCCGAAGCAATCAGCCCCAGCATTTT
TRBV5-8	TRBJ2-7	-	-	CASSLAANF	TGTGCCAGCAGCTTGGCCGCCAACTTC
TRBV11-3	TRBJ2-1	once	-	CASSRGEVARNEQFF	TGTGCCAGCAGCAGGGGCGAAGTGGCGCGCAATGAGCAGTTCTTC
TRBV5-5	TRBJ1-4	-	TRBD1	CASSASGTGGEKLFF	TGTGCCAGCAGCGCATCCGGGACAGGGGGCGAAAAACTGTTTTTT
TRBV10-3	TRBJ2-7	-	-	CAIGRLSYEQYF	TGTGCCATCGGGAGGCTTTCCTACGAGCAGTACTTC
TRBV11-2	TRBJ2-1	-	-	CASSLISGYNEQFF	TGTGCCAGCAGCTTAATTAGCGGATACAATGAGCAGTTCTTC
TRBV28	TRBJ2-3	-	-	CASPPIFSGTDTQYF	TGTGCCAGTCCACCGATCTTTTCCGGCACAGATACGCAGTATTTT
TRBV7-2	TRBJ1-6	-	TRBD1	CASRTDRVYSPLHF	TGTGCCAGCAGAACCGACAGGGTCTACTCACCCCTCCACTTT
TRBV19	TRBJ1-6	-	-	CASSILAEYDNSPLHF	TGTGCCAGTAGTATACTGGCGGAATATGATAATTCACCCCTCCACTTT
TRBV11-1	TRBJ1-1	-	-	CASSLSGASQAFF	TGTGCCAGCAGCTTATCAGGGGCGTCCCAAGCTTTCTTT
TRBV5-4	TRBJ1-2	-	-	CASSLEPTSNYGYTF	TGTGCCAGCAGCTTGGAACCCACGAGTAACTATGGCTACACCTTC